These 29 T cell receptor beta chains were sequenced from one sample in a study of T-cell memory formation after mild COVID-19 (dated by TCRdb to 2020 to 2023). The library was produced with 5' RACE. Sequencing was performed on an Illumina NovaSeq 6000. Using fastp at Q25 and MiXCR, TCRdb reprocessed the public reads and kept productive beta chains. Duplicate CDR3 protein sequences are folded into a single record with the most common DNA and genes. For this sample there are 120,000 to 150,000 distinct CDR3 sequences; 14% appear just once. Around 27% of the sample is taken by the ten largest. The specimen was PBMCs or a T cell subset sorted from them (not recorded which). These receptor sequences come from an adult woman who had mild COVID-19 (a few samples of this study predate the infection). The sample titles of this study are shuffled in the database, so cell type and time point are left out; the donor was told from shared clones.

The rearrangement joins TRBV6-5 to TRBJ1-1; tentatively, D is TRBD1 (6 bases). V lost 11 bases, J lost 5 bases, and 12 bases lay in between. Germline CDR1 is MNHEY and CDR2 is SVGAGI. CDR3 length: 11 residues. CDR3: CAAAGVTEAFF. In nucleotides, the CDR3 is TGTGCCGCAGCAGGGGTGACTGAAGCTTTCTTT.

This sequence joins TRBV4-2 and TRBJ1-6; D is ambiguous. From germline, CDR1 is LGHNA and CDR2 YNFKEQ. This CDR3 comprises 15 residues. The V gene lost 0 bases and the J gene lost 6 bases, with 9 bases spanning the gap. Here the CDR3 DNA reads TGTGCCAGCAGCCAAGATTGGGAGGGTAATTCACCCCTCCACTTT. As protein: CASSQDWEGNSPLHF.

This rearrangement joins TRBV5-1 to TRBJ1-5; D might be TRBD1 (6 bases). With 5 bases removed from V and 4 bases from J, the gap between germline ends came to 10 bases. CDR3 size: 13 residues. CDR1 SGHRS and CDR2 YFSETQ come from the germline V gene. CDR3 region: CASSTGINQPQHF. CDR3 nucleotides: TGCGCCAGCAGTACAGGGATAAATCAGCCCCAGCATTTT.

This sequence joins TRBV5-6 and TRBJ1-2, with 10 nucleotides matching TRBD1. CDR3 length equals 15 residues. CDR1 and CDR2 from the germline V gene are SGHDT and YYEEEE. The junction had 11 bases not matched to a gene; V was cut back by 4 bases and J by 8 bases. The CDR3: CASSPGQGPAPGYTF. CDR3 coding DNA: TGTGCCAGCAGCCCGGGACAGGGGCCGGCGCCCGGCTACACCTTC.

There are a few counts of this clonotype. This chain uses TRBV7-8 with TRBJ2-1, with 9 bases identical to TRBD2. Germline CDR1 SGHVS, CDR2 FQNEAQ. Germline trimming cut 6 bases from V and 5 bases from J; bases unmatched to any gene: 14. The CDR3 length is 17 residues. The DNA of the CDR3 is TGTGCCAGCAGACCATTCGCTCTAGCGGGGCACCACAATGAGCAGTTCTTC. Amino acids: CASRPFALAGHHNEQFF.

This clonotype is deemed medium-sized. The chain joins TRBV4-2 to TRBJ2-7; 10 bases line up with TRBD1. The CDR3 is 16 amino acids. J gave up 7 bases and V 2 bases, and 11 bases lay outside the gene matches. Germline CDR1 is LGHNA and CDR2 is YNFKEQ. This chain's CDR3 is CASSQKEGTGAHEQYF. DNA of the CDR3: TGTGCCAGCAGCCAAAAGGAAGGGACAGGGGCGCATGAGCAGTACTTC.

The chain combines TRBV5-1 with TRBJ2-1; D possibly corresponds to TRBD1 (6 bases). The CDR3 has 12 amino acids. Per the germline V gene, CDR1 is SGHRS and CDR2 is YFSETQ. Deletions cut 7 bases from V and 6 bases from J, with 11 bases between. The CDR3 DNA follows: TGCGCCAGCGGCGTGACAGGCAATGAGCAGTTCTTC. Translation gives CASGVTGNEQFF. The whole variable domain, filled in from reference TRBV5-1 and TRBJ2-1, reads KAGVTQTPRYLIKTRGQQVTLSCSPISGHRSVSWYQQTPGQGLQFLFEYFSETQRNKGNFPGRFSGRQFSNSRSEMNVSTLELGDSALYLCASGVTGNEQFFGPGTRLTVL.

The chain joins TRBV6-4 to TRBJ2-3; D remains unclear. Per the germline V gene, CDR1 is MRHNA and CDR2 is SNTAGT. V lost 2 bases and J lost 3, with 6 bases in between. The CDR3 has 13 residues. As DNA, the CDR3 is TGTGCCAGCAGTGACAGCCCGACAGATACGCAGTATTTT. This translates into CASSDSPTDTQYF.

This clonotype was seen a handful of times. This chain links TRBV28 with TRBJ2-5; D is uncertain. CDR1 and CDR2 (germline): MDHEN, SYDVKM. CDR3 size: 13 residues. Between the trimmed V and J ends, which lost 2 bases and 3 bases, there was a span of 7 bases. CDR3: CASSLAEKETQYF. CDR3 DNA: TGTGCCAGCAGTTTAGCGGAAAAAGAGACCCAGTACTTC. Using reference TRBV28 and TRBJ2-5 for the parts outside the CDR3, the full variable domain is DVKVTQSSRYLVKRTGEKVFLECVQDMDHENMFWYRQDPGLGLRLIYFSYDVKMKEKGDIPEGYSVSREKKERFSLILESASTNQTSMYLCASSLAEKETQYFGPGTRLLVL.

This clonotype was picked up many times. V is TRBV7-9 and J is TRBJ2-3; 8 bases are a match to TRBD1. V shed 0 bases and J 1 base; nucleotides not matched to a gene: 3. The CDR3 has 16 amino acids. Germline assignment: CDR1 SEHNR and CDR2 FQNEAQ (reference sequence). CDR3 bases: TGTGCCAGCAGCTTAGCCCGGACAGGGCGCACAGATACGCAGTATTTT. Translation gives CASSLARTGRTDTQYF.

This clonotype was seen more than once but under ten times. Here the CDR3 reads CASSPSANSPLHF. The CDR3, as DNA: TGTGCCAGCAGCCCCTCCGCGAATTCACCCCTCCACTTT. V usage is TRBV7-8 and J usage is TRBJ1-6, with D unclear. Germline CDR1 is SGHVS and CDR2 is FQNEAQ. The CDR3 has 13 residues. Trimming took 5 bases from V and 7 from J, leaving 9 bases between them.

The V and J genes are TRBV7-9 and TRBJ2-5; TRBD1 matches 7 bases. V gave up 5 bases and J gave up 5 bases; unmatched junction bases: 11. Germline CDR1 reads SEHNR; CDR2 reads FQNEAQ (reference sequence). The CDR3 extends over 15 amino acids. The CDR3 reads CASSPATTGMETQYF. The DNA for the CDR3 is TGTGCCAGCAGCCCCGCGACGACAGGGATGGAGACCCAGTACTTC.

This clonotype was counted a few times. This chain joins TRBV6-5 and TRBJ2-1; 11 bases map to TRBD2. Trimming took 6 bases from V and 7 from J; bases not matched to a gene: 8. This CDR3 comprises 15 residues. Germline V gene lookup returns CDR1 MNHEY and CDR2 SVGAGI. CDR3 residues: CASSLTSGSLNEQFF. The CDR3 nucleotides read TGTGCCAGCAGCCTCACTAGCGGGAGCTTGAATGAGCAGTTCTTC.

This clonotype came up a few times. The J gene is TRBJ2-2, the V gene TRBV27; possibly TRBD2 for D (5 bases). Germline CDR1 and CDR2: MNHEY and SMNVEV (reference sequence). This CDR3 region has 15 residues. V was cut by 2 bases and J by 6 bases, with 13 bases left in between. Written as DNA, the CDR3 is TGTGCCAGCAGTTTAACCGCGGGCCTGGCCGGGGAGCTGTTTTTT. Translating it yields CASSLTAGLAGELFF.

The chain employs TRBV7-9 and TRBJ1-2; 7 bases are shared with TRBD1. V lost 2 bases and J lost 8; bases outside the gene matches: 8. This CDR3 contains 14 residues. Germline CDR1 SEHNR, CDR2 FQNEAQ (reference sequence). The CDR3 nucleotides are TGTGCCAGCAGCTTACCGACAGGGATTGAGGGCTACACCTTC. Its protein product is CASSLPTGIEGYTF.

The V and J genes are TRBV7-9 and TRBJ2-1, with D perhaps matching TRBD1 or TRBD2 (5 bases each). Germline CDR1 and CDR2: SEHNR and FQNEAQ (reference sequence). The CDR3 spans 13 residues. V was clipped by 1 base and J by 9 bases, with 10 bases between them. DNA of the CDR3: TGTGCCAGCAGCTTAGTGGGGGTTAGTGAGCAGTTCTTC. Translating gives CASSLVGVSEQFF.

This clonotype was seen repeatedly, ten times or more. The chain carries TRBV19 and TRBJ2-1; no clear D. The CDR3 is made up of 13 amino acids. The germline V gene has CDR1 LNHDA and CDR2 SQIVND (reference sequence). The V and J ends lost 3 bases and 5 bases respectively, with 8 bases between them. The CDR3 spells CASSIIDDNEQFF. The CDR3 bases are TGTGCCAGTAGTATCATCGACGACAATGAGCAGTTCTTC. Together with reference TRBV19 and TRBJ2-1, the CDR3 gives the full variable domain: DGGITQSPKYLFRKEGQNVTLSCEQNLNHDAMYWYRQDPGQGLRLIYYSQIVNDFQKGDIAEGYSVSREKKESFPLTVTSAQKNPTAFYLCASSIIDDNEQFFGPGTRLTVL.

In its sample, this clonotype was seen a few times. This chain joins TRBV20-1 and TRBJ2-5; 15 bases map to TRBD2. The CDR3 has 18 amino acids. The germline V gene encodes CDR1 DFQATT and CDR2 SNEGSKA (reference sequence). The V segment lost 6 bases and the J segment 5 bases; nucleotides outside the gene matches: 16. The CDR3: CSAVYEGTSGRRGETQYF. The CDR3 DNA sequence: TGCAGTGCAGTGTACGAAGGGACTAGCGGGAGGAGGGGCGAGACCCAGTACTTC.

The chain is built from TRBV5-5 and TRBJ2-7, with D uncertain. CDR1 and CDR2 (germline): SGHKS, YYEKEE (reference sequence). This CDR3 has 13 amino acids. Trimming cost V 4 bases and J 0 bases, with 8 bases left between them. The CDR3 protein is CASSTSDSYEQYF. For the CDR3, the DNA is TGTGCCAGCAGCACCTCGGACTCCTACGAGCAGTACTTC. Supplemented by reference TRBV5-5 and TRBJ2-7, the full variable domain reads DAGVTQSPTHLIKTRGQQVTLRCSPISGHKSVSWYQQVLGQGPQFIFQYYEKEERGRGNFPDRFSARQFPNYSSELNVNALLLGDSALYLCASSTSDSYEQYFGPGTRLTVT.

A few counts support this clonotype. The chain joins TRBV2 to TRBJ2-2; no reliable D call. The CDR3 contains 14 residues. Germline loops: CDR1 SNHLY, CDR2 FYNNEI. V lost 3 bases and J lost 1, with 6 bases in between. In nucleotides, the CDR3 is TGTGCCAGCAGTGAGCCAAGGAACACCGGGGAGCTGTTTTTT. Translation gives CASSEPRNTGELFF.

In its sample, this clonotype was seen a few times. The chain combines TRBV20-1 with TRBJ2-5; TRBD2 matches 8 bases. CDR1 and CDR2 (germline): DFQATT, SNEGSKA (reference sequence). The length of the CDR3 is 16 residues. With 6 bases clipped from V and 3 bases from J, the junction kept 15 bases outside the gene matches. The CDR3 loop is CSAPGWAAGGKETQYF. In DNA form, the CDR3 reads TGCAGTGCCCCCGGATGGGCGGCGGGGGGAAAAGAGACCCAGTACTTC.

This clonotype was observed at least ten times. The CDR3, as DNA: TGTGCCAGCGCGTCCGAAGGGCGTGCAGATACGCAGTATTTT. The encoded protein is CASASEGRADTQYF. V gene TRBV4-2 combines with J gene TRBJ2-3; D call uncertain. Between the trimmed V and J ends, which lost 8 bases and 4 bases, there was a span of 16 bases. The germline CDR1 and CDR2 sequences are LGHNA and YNFKEQ. CDR3 length: 14 amino acids.

The chain is built from TRBV4-2 and TRBJ2-7; D is possibly TRBD1 (5 bases). Germline lookup yields CDR1 LGHNA and CDR2 YNFKEQ. Trimming shortened V by 6 bases and J by 2 bases, and 11 bases separated the two germline ends. This CDR3 has 13 amino acids. For the CDR3, the DNA is TGTGCCAGCAGACTTGACAGCACCTACGAGCAGTACTTC. Encoded protein: CASRLDSTYEQYF.

The chain links TRBV27 to TRBJ2-5; TRBD1 agrees at 7 bases. Trimming at V came to 2 bases and at J to 3 bases, leaving 3 bases not matched to a gene. The germline CDR1 and CDR2 sequences are MNHEY and SMNVEV (reference sequence). The CDR3 sequence is 14 residues long. The chain's CDR3 is CASSLNRGKETQYF. For the CDR3, the DNA is TGTGCCAGCAGTTTAAACAGGGGAAAAGAGACCCAGTACTTC.

This clonotype is labeled medium-sized. This rearrangement joins TRBV12-3 or TRBV12-4 to TRBJ2-3; 7 bases are shared with TRBD2. Losses at the gene ends were 5 bases for V and 2 bases for J; bases not matched to a gene: 10. The CDR3 length is 16 residues. The CDR3 sequence is CASSLFSAGDTDTQYF. CDR3 nucleotides: TGTGCCAGCAGTCTTTTTTCGGCGGGGGACACAGATACGCAGTATTTT.

Only a few counts were recorded for this clonotype. The J gene is TRBJ2-5, the V gene TRBV7-9; perhaps TRBD1 as D (6 bases). The V gene's germline CDR1 is SEHNR and CDR2 FQNEAQ (reference sequence). The V end lost 4 bases, the J end lost 5 bases, and 14 bases lay between the germline ends. The CDR3 is 14 amino acids. The chain's CDR3 is CASSSDSGVETQYF. For the CDR3, the DNA is TGTGCCAGCAGCTCGGACAGTGGAGTGGAGACCCAGTACTTC.

This clonotype was counted ten times or more. The genes are TRBV12-3 or TRBV12-4 and TRBJ1-2; TRBD1 matches at 9 bases. CDR3 length: 17 residues. V shed 1 base, J shed 3 bases, and the junction held 9 bases outside the gene matches. The CDR3 reads CASSLVHRGQSHYGYTF. The CDR3 bases are TGTGCCAGCAGTTTAGTCCACAGGGGGCAGTCCCACTATGGCTACACCTTC.

This clonotype occurred a few times. V usage is TRBV7-9 and J usage is TRBJ2-1, with TRBD2 identical over 8 bases. Trimming took 8 bases from V and 7 from J; bases not matched to a gene: 16. Per germline, CDR1 SEHNR and CDR2 FQNEAQ (reference sequence). The CDR3 runs 16 residues. CDR3 coding DNA: TGTGCCAGCCTTTCCTGGGGAACTAGCGGCTTTAATGAGCAGTTCTTC. Translating gives CASLSWGTSGFNEQFF.

This clonotype has only a few counts. This rearrangement joins TRBV18 to TRBJ1-1; TRBD1 might be the D (5 bases). V was shortened by 0 bases and J by 4 bases, with 9 bases between the two germline ends. In germline, CDR1 is KGHSH, CDR2 LQKENI. This CDR3 comprises 14 residues. The CDR3 nucleotides read TGTGCCAGCTCACCACCGGCTCAGGGCACTGAAGCTTTCTTT. Encoded protein: CASSPPAQGTEAFF.